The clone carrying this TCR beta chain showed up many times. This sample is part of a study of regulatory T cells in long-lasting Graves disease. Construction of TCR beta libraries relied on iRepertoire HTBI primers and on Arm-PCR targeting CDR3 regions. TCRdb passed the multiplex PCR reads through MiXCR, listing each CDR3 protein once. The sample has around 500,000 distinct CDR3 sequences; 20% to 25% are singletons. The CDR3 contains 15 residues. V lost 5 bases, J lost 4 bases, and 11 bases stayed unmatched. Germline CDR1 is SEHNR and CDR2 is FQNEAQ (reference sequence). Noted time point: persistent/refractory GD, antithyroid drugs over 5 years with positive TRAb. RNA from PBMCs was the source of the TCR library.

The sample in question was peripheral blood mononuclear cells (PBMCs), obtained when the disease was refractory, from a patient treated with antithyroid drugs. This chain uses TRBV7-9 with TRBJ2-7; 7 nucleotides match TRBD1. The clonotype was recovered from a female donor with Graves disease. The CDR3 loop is CASSPLAQGDYEQYF. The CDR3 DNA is TGTGCCAGCAGCCCCCTTGCGCAGGGGGATTACGAGCAGTACTTC.